This TCR beta chain was captured by sequencing in a study of vaccination effects on CD4 cells after COVID-19. The sample holds a few counts of this clone. The antigen remains undetermined. Antigen-specific CD4+ T cells were first expanded with viral peptide pools by the ViraFEST assay and only then sequenced. The culture ran for around 10 days before CD4+ T cells were isolated. Of the BNT162b2 and mRNA-1273 vaccines, participants received two doses of one or the other. Sequencing used immunoSEQ multiplex PCR; TCRdb keeps in-frame clones, though not all of them. This repertoire shows about 28,000 clones, more than 60% found once; its top ten account for roughly 10%. The source of this sequence is a human donor who received a COVID-19 vaccine. This specimen was CD4+ T cells from PBMCs cultured with HCoV-NL63 spike peptides, taken after COVID-19 vaccination.

CDR3 sequence: CASRQAGGARAEAFF. Written as DNA, the CDR3 is TGTGCCAGCAGGCAAGCGGGGGGGGCGCGAGCTGAAGCTTTCTTT. This chain connects TRBV5-4 to TRBJ1-1, with D tentatively TRBD1 (6 bases). The V and J ends lost 5 bases and 6 bases respectively, with 20 bases between them. Looked up from germline, CDR1 is SGHNT and CDR2 is YYREEE (reference sequence). This CDR3 spans 15 amino acids.